The next 21 T cell receptor beta chains were all read from a single sample in a study of blood T cell repertoires in COVID-19. TCRdb's copy holds only in-frame clones and misses some; the assay was immunoSEQ multiplex PCR. The data contain approximately 530,000 clones, roughly 89% of them singletons. The sequenced sample was peripheral blood. The receptors were gathered from a woman aged 50 to 65 with COVID-19, enrolled during active disease.

The V and J genes are TRBV9 and TRBJ2-2; 10 nucleotides line up with TRBD1. Trimming removed 3 bases from V and 4 bases from J; junction bases left unmatched: 9. This CDR3 comprises 17 residues. CDR1 and CDR2 from the germline V gene are SGDLS and YYNGEE. The CDR3 is CASSAQTGGWATGELFF. CDR3 nucleotides: TGTGCCAGCAGCGCTCAGACAGGGGGCTGGGCCACCGGGGAGCTGTTTTTT.

The chain uses TRBV5-6 and TRBJ2-7, with 7 bases identical to TRBD1. Germline CDR1 and CDR2: SGHDT and YYEEEE. Trimming at V came to 0 bases and at J to 7 bases, leaving 4 bases not matched to a gene. This CDR3 spans 13 amino acids. Here the CDR3 reads CASSLAGQDEQYF. CDR3 DNA: TGTGCCAGCAGCTTGGCCGGACAGGATGAGCAGTACTTC.

V gene TRBV2 combines with J gene TRBJ1-3, with TRBD1 as a possible D gene (5 bases). Germline-derived CDR1 and CDR2 are SNHLY and FYNNEI. Trimming stripped 6 bases from V and 1 base from J, with 16 bases between. CDR3 length: 16 amino acids. The CDR3 coding sequence is TGTGCCAGCAGCCCCGACCTCGGGGGTTCTGGAAACACCATATATTTT. Residues: CASSPDLGGSGNTIYF.

This chain connects TRBV5-6 to TRBJ2-2; perhaps TRBD2 as D (5 bases). The CDR3 is 12 amino acids. Germline CDR1 is SGHDT and CDR2 is YYEEEE. Trimming took off 6 bases at V and 6 bases at J, with 9 bases between the two ends. DNA of the CDR3: TGTGCCAGCAATGAGGGTTCCGGGGAGCTGTTTTTT. Amino acids: CASNEGSGELFF.

The rearrangement joins TRBV24-1 to TRBJ2-3, with TRBD1 identical over 9 bases. This CDR3 has 16 residues. The junction had 16 bases not matched to a gene; V was cut back by 1 base and J by 15 bases. CDR1 is KGHDR, CDR2 SFDVKD, per germline. The DNA for the CDR3 is TGTGCCACCAGTGATTTAAAGGGGACAGGGTTCCCCCCGCGTTATTTT. Its translation is CATSDLKGTGFPPRYF.

This chain links TRBV18 with TRBJ2-7; D is uncertain. This CDR3 has 11 amino acids. V lost 5 bases and J 5 bases, leaving 7 bases between the germline ends. Germline lookup yields CDR1 KGHSH and CDR2 LQKENI. For the CDR3, the DNA is TGTGCCAGCTCAGCGCTCCACGAGCAGTACTTC. Translated, it gives CASSALHEQYF.

This chain uses TRBV27 with TRBJ2-7, with D tentatively TRBD2 (6 bases). Per germline, CDR1 MNHEY and CDR2 SMNVEV (reference sequence). The CDR3 length is 15 residues. V gave up 3 bases and J gave up 2 bases, with 14 bases separating them. The DNA for the CDR3 is TGTGCCAGCAGTTTCAAGGGACTCCTGACCTACGAGCAGTACTTC. It translates to CASSFKGLLTYEQYF.

This chain uses TRBV29-1 with TRBJ2-1; 8 bases are shared with TRBD1. This CDR3 is 12 amino acids long. Losses at the gene ends were 6 bases for V and 6 bases for J; bases not matched to a gene: 4. Looked up from germline, CDR1 is SQVTM and CDR2 is ANQGSEA. This CDR3 is CSVWDRTNEQFF. CDR3 DNA sequence: TGCAGCGTGTGGGACAGGACCAATGAGCAGTTCTTC.

This clone was counted a single time. The genes are TRBV29-1 and TRBJ2-7; 11 nucleotides line up with TRBD1. The junction had 7 bases not matched to a gene; V was cut back by 7 bases and J by 2 bases. Germline CDR1 is SQVTM and CDR2 is ANQGSEA. CDR3 size: 14 residues. In DNA form, the CDR3 reads TGCAGCGCCGCGGGGGACAGGGGGGCCTACGAGCAGTACTTC. It yields the protein CSAAGDRGAYEQYF.

The CDR3: CASSSTGTGGAGTQYF. The CDR3 coding sequence is TGTGCCAGCTCATCTACCGGGACAGGGGGCGCGGGTACGCAGTATTTT. The chain employs TRBV18 and TRBJ2-3; 12 positions match TRBD1. CDR3 size: 16 residues. CDR1 is KGHSH and CDR2 is LQKENI in the germline V gene. After removal of 5 bases from V and 8 bases from J, the junction contained 11 bases not matched to a gene.

V usage is TRBV5-1 and J usage is TRBJ2-5; D uncertain. Germline V gives CDR1 SGHRS, CDR2 YFSETQ. The V and J ends lost 0 bases and 4 bases respectively, with 4 bases between them. The CDR3 is 12 amino acids. CDR3 coding DNA: TGCGCCAGCAGCTTGGTCTCAGAGACCCAGTACTTC. Translating gives CASSLVSETQYF. Complete variable domain (other parts from reference TRBV5-1 and TRBJ2-5): KAGVTQTPRYLIKTRGQQVTLSCSPISGHRSVSWYQQTPGQGLQFLFEYFSETQRNKGNFPGRFSGRQFSNSRSEMNVSTLELGDSALYLCASSLVSETQYFGPGTRLLVL.

The gene calls are TRBV9 and TRBJ2-7; TRBD1 matches 8 bases. Germline trimming cut 4 bases from V and 3 bases from J; bases unmatched to any gene: 9. The CDR3 is 15 residues long. Germline V gene data show CDR1 as SGDLS and CDR2 as YYNGEE. CDR3 sequence reads: CASSPANRGVYEQYF. CDR3 sequence (DNA): TGTGCCAGCAGCCCCGCGAACAGGGGGGTCTACGAGCAGTACTTC.

This clone came up once. The gene calls are TRBV6-5 and TRBJ2-3; TRBD1 matches 7 bases. This CDR3 region has 14 residues. CDR1 is MNHEY and CDR2 is SVGAGI in the germline V gene. After removal of 5 bases from V and 0 bases from J, the junction contained 2 bases not matched to a gene. CDR3 loop: CASSRGRSTDTQYF. The CDR3 nucleotides are TGTGCCAGCAGTAGGGGGCGCAGCACAGATACGCAGTATTTT.

J is TRBJ1-5 and V is TRBV7-8, with 7 bases aligning to TRBD1. V lost 5 bases and J lost 7; bases outside the gene matches: 14. The CDR3 covers 16 residues. Germline V gene data show CDR1 as SGHVS and CDR2 as FQNEAQ. CDR3 in amino acids: CASSPGNRGANQPQHF. The CDR3 coding sequence is TGTGCCAGCAGCCCAGGAAACAGGGGAGCTAACCAGCCCCAGCATTTT.

This chain links TRBV19 with TRBJ2-2; perhaps TRBD1 as D (5 bases). The CDR3 loop spans 14 amino acids. The germline gives CDR1 LNHDA, CDR2 SQIVND (reference sequence). V was shortened by 7 bases and J by 2 bases, with 11 bases between the two germline ends. The CDR3 sequence is CASNLRGNTGELFF. The CDR3 nucleotides are TGTGCCAGTAACCTAAGGGGCAACACCGGGGAGCTGTTTTTT.

The chain joins TRBV21-1 to TRBJ1-1; the listed D gene, TRBD1, was not tested against the DNA. TRBV21-1 is noted as a pseudogene. The CDR3 extends over 17 amino acids. This CDR3 reads CASSKKSPGQGNTEAFF. CDR3 DNA: TGTGCCAGCAGCAAAAAATCCCCGGGACAGGGGAACACTGAAGCTTTCTTT.

This sequence joins TRBV7-8 and TRBJ2-7; D might be TRBD1 (6 bases). Germline V gene sequence: CDR1 SGHVS, CDR2 FQNEAQ. V was clipped by 4 bases and J by 6 bases, with 16 bases between them. This CDR3 is built from 14 residues. Here the CDR3 DNA reads TGTGCCAGCAGCTGGGCCCATCAGGGGCTCGAGCAGTACTTC. Translating it yields CASSWAHQGLEQYF.

The genes are TRBV6-6 and TRBJ2-2; the match to TRBD1 covers 12 bases. CDR1 is MNHNY, CDR2 SVGAGI, per germline (reference sequence). The CDR3 totals 16 residues. V was pared by 4 bases and J by 9 bases, with 9 bases of the junction left unmatched. The DNA of the CDR3 is TGTGCCAGCAGTTCGCTCCCGGGACAGGGGGCCCGGGAGCTGTTTTTT. Its translation: CASSSLPGQGARELFF.

Notes on this clone: Different DNA sequences within this sample yield the same CDR3. This chain uses TRBV9 with TRBJ2-1; D remains unclear. Germline V gene data show CDR1 as SGDLS and CDR2 as YYNGEE. Trimming shortened V by 0 bases and J by 0 bases, and 4 bases separated the two germline ends. This CDR3 is 14 amino acids long. The DNA for the CDR3 is TGTGCCAGCAGCGTAGCGTCCTCCTACAATGAGCAGTTCTTC. Protein sequence: CASSVASSYNEQFF.

The rearrangement joins TRBV27 to TRBJ1-3, with 8 bases matching TRBD1. CDR1 and CDR2 (germline): MNHEY, SMNVEV (reference sequence). The CDR3 loop spans 14 amino acids. The V and J ends lost 5 bases and 5 bases, in that order; junction bases with no gene match: 5. The CDR3 coding sequence is TGTGCCAGCAGTCTAGGACAGGGCCGAAACACCATATATTTT. This encodes CASSLGQGRNTIYF.

The chain is built from TRBV9 and TRBJ1-3; no firm D call. The germline V and J ends were trimmed by 4 bases and 8 bases, with 22 bases remaining between them. CDR3 length: 16 amino acids. The germline CDR1 and CDR2 sequences are SGDLS and YYNGEE. CDR3 residues: CASSPPLTAIGHTIYF. CDR3 DNA sequence: TGTGCCAGCAGCCCCCCTCTAACCGCTATTGGGCACACCATATATTTT.